These 8 T cell receptor beta chains came from one sample sequenced in a study of shared clonotypes between healthy human individuals. Sequenced by immunoSEQ multiplex PCR; TCRdb stores in-frame clones only, minus some. Among roughly 550,000 clones listed, less than 97% were seen once. CD45RO-negative cells were positively selected for CCR7, leaving out terminally differentiated effector memory CD45RA+ cells. Sequencing was done on a sample of naive CD8+ T cells sorted from blood. Receptors originate from a woman aged 25 to 39 in good health.

The CDR3 reads CASSDARENYGYTF. The CDR3 DNA is TGTGCCAGCAGTGATGCACGTGAAAACTATGGCTACACCTTC. The rearrangement uses TRBV25-1 and TRBJ1-2; no firm D call. Trimming cost V 3 bases and J 2 bases, with 10 bases left between them. CDR3 length equals 14 residues. CDR1 is MGHDK and CDR2 is SYGVNS in the germline V gene.

This sequence joins TRBV28 and TRBJ2-1, with no clear D. CDR1 MDHEN and CDR2 SYDVKM come from the germline V gene. The CDR3 has 12 residues. Between the trimmed V and J ends, which lost 1 base and 6 bases, there was a span of 4 bases. CDR3: CASSLYVNEQFF. CDR3 coding DNA: TGTGCCAGCAGTTTATATGTCAATGAGCAGTTCTTC.

The CDR3 DNA is TGTGCCAGCAGTGTACCGAATATAATCTCTGGAAACACCATATATTTT. Translation gives CASSVPNIISGNTIYF. The J gene is TRBJ1-3, the V gene TRBV6-1; D is ambiguous. CDR3 length: 16 amino acids. With 4 bases removed from V and 0 bases from J, the gap between germline ends came to 13 bases. CDR1 MNHNS and CDR2 SASEGT come from the germline V gene.

The chain has TRBV19 and TRBJ1-1, with 7 bases identical to TRBD1. After removal of 3 bases from V and 1 base from J, the junction contained 11 bases not matched to a gene. Germline loops: CDR1 LNHDA, CDR2 SQIVND (reference sequence). There are 17 residues in the CDR3. DNA for the CDR3: TGTGCCAGTAGTATTAGGGGGCTGTGGGAAGGGAACACTGAAGCTTTCTTT. This gives the protein CASSIRGLWEGNTEAFF.

This sequence joins TRBV28 and TRBJ2-3; tentatively, D is TRBD1 (6 bases). The CDR3 runs to 16 residues. V lost 0 bases and J lost 8, with 18 bases in between. The germline gives CDR1 MDHEN, CDR2 SYDVKM. CDR3 DNA sequence: TGTGCCAGCAGTTTATGCGTTTCGGGACAAAGCTGTACGCAGTATTTT. Residues: CASSLCVSGQSCTQYF.

V and J are TRBV4-1 and TRBJ2-7; no clear D. Between the trimmed V and J ends, which lost 0 bases and 6 bases, there was a span of 12 bases. Germline V gives CDR1 MGHRA, CDR2 YSYEKL. The CDR3 is 14 residues long. The CDR3 DNA follows: TGCGCCAGCAGCCAAGATTATATCACCTCCGAGCAGTACTTC. Amino acid sequence: CASSQDYITSEQYF.

The CDR3 bases are TGTGCCATCAGTGGGGCCACGGGATCCTATGGCTACACCTTC. It specifies CAISGATGSYGYTF. The V call is TRBV10-3, the J call TRBJ1-2; D is ambiguous. Trimming left V 4 bases short and J 4 bases short, with 13 bases between. This CDR3 comprises 14 residues. Germline lookup yields CDR1 ENHRY and CDR2 SYGVKD.

V and J are TRBV13 and TRBJ2-5; 12 bases map to TRBD2. CDR3 length equals 17 residues. Germline V gene lookup returns CDR1 PRHDT and CDR2 FYEKMQ (reference sequence). With V trimmed by 5 bases and J by 4 bases, 11 bases remained unmatched. The CDR3 protein is CASSLRLAGGPGETQYF. The CDR3 nucleotides are TGTGCCAGCAGCCTACGTCTAGCGGGAGGGCCGGGAGAGACCCAGTACTTC.